This TCR beta chain was obtained from a study of T cell responses to AZD1222 COVID-19 vaccine (dated by TCRdb to about 2021). Concerning the study at large: TCR sequencing was performed for roughly 250 trial participants, of whom around 200 were given two doses of AZD1222 and around 25 were given two doses of MenACWY control vaccine. Trial participants were enrolled into age subgroups of 18-55, 56-69 and 70-plus years, which contained roughly 140, 27 and 60 TCR-sequenced participants, respectively.

V was cut back by 5 bases and J by 5 bases, leaving a gap of 21 bases between them. The CDR3 spans 16 residues, from the cysteine through the phenylalanine. Here the CDR3 DNA is all that survives: 48 bases in frame from base 1. Based on the germline V gene (reference sequence), the CDR1 and CDR2 sequences are PRHDT and FYEKMQ. About this clone: What antigen it recognizes has not been identified. No clone much larger than this one lies a single base away; base qualities are absent.

Read against the paper, the sample's time point label means: about 28 days (+/-7) after the second vaccine dose. AZD1222 recipients with second doses at about 4 weeks or about 12 weeks were pooled, because spike-specific TCR depth and breadth did not differ between schedules. Vaccinee samples were obtained from the UK trials COV001 and COV002, which included a single-blind randomized controlled phase 2/3 trial of AZD1222 (ChAdOx1 nCoV-19) in healthy adults. For TCRbeta chain sequencing, PBMC samples from trial participants were taken at day 0 and at day 28 after the second dose. The CDR3 regions of human TCRbeta chains were analyzed by immunosequencing. Under the source paper's analysis protocol: TCRs in the repertoires were compared against a reference library of SARS-CoV-2-specific TCRs that had been generated with the MIRA antigen-specificity platform. Breadth was defined as the fraction of unique TCRs that were SARS-CoV-2-associated. Depth was defined as the fraction of total T cells that were SARS-CoV-2-associated. Using the MIRA data, every spike-specific TCR was mapped to the spike region that the TCR reacted to and assigned to either a CD4 or a CD8 class. Log10-transformed breadth and depth values were compared by one-way ANOVA with Sidak's multiple comparisons tests. TCRdb took this table from immuneACCESS and kept in-frame rearrangements with V and J called. Such tables lack part of the clones; where checked against another copy, unresolved V genes explain under half of the gap, and the rest is unexplained. V, J and clone size are those of that table, while D and trimming were read from the DNA. The sample table contains under 150,000 clones; only one count was recorded for roughly 92% of them. The leading ten clones occupy more than 0.95% of the sample.

General conclusions and limits of the study: CD4 TCRs associated with the vaccine covered the entire spike protein, and the dominant responses were in regions 160-218 and 743-854. Spike-specific TCR breadth and depth rose significantly after two AZD1222 doses compared with day 0 and with MenACWY recipients. Participants were mostly white British, with more females than males. The authors suggested clonal diversity may have been underestimated. Conclusions about previously exposed vaccinees were limited because only six AZD1222 recipients were SARS-CoV-2 seropositive at baseline. Epitopes outside the regions mutated in the B.1.351 and B.1.1.7 variants were reportedly recognized by nearly half of the unique spike-specific TCRs. The 56-69-year group was small, and its depth increase did not reach significance, likely because of low power. Because no day 14 peak-response samples were available, repertoires were characterized only after the peak T cell response.

The sequence was collected from an adult who received the AZD1222 COVID-19 vaccine. This chain is built from TRBV13 and TRBJ1-2; possibly the D gene is TRBD1, per 5 matching bases. The sequencing used peripheral blood, collected 28 days after the second AZD1222 dose. CDR3 loop: CASSQSGGSPSYGYTF. The DNA sequence follows: TGTGCCAGCAGCCAAAGCGGGGGGTCACCGTCTTATGGCTACACCTTC.